What follows are 25 T cell receptor beta chains derived from one specimen sequenced in a study of T-cell memory formation after mild COVID-19. TCRdb itself ran the 5' RACE reads through MiXCR, one entry per CDR3 protein. Here the sample spans a few hundred thousand distinct CDR3 sequences, approximately 15% being singletons. Source material: PBMCs or a T cell subset sorted from them (not recorded which). All receptors come from a man between 18 and 35 years old who had mild COVID-19 (a few samples of this study predate the infection). Cell type and time point are not known.

The table lists this clonotype with a few counts. The chain combines TRBV4-2 with TRBJ2-1; unclear D gene. The CDR3 is 16 residues long. The V gene lost 0 bases and the J gene lost 0 bases, with 9 bases spanning the gap. CDR1 and CDR2 from the germline V gene are LGHNA and YNFKEQ. The CDR3 DNA sequence: TGTGCCAGCAGCCAAGATAGTATGAGCTCCTACAATGAGCAGTTCTTC. This sequence encodes CASSQDSMSSYNEQFF.

This clonotype was seen only a few times. The rearrangement links TRBV20-1 to TRBJ1-5; the D is unclear. The CDR3 loop spans 17 amino acids. Trimming left V 0 bases short and J 5 bases short, with 20 bases between. The germline CDR1 and CDR2 sequences are DFQATT and SNEGSKA (reference sequence). The chain's CDR3 is CSARDAVRRRSDQPQHF. The CDR3 coding sequence is TGCAGTGCTAGAGATGCAGTCCGGCGGAGGAGCGATCAGCCCCAGCATTTT.

The table lists this clonotype with a few counts. The chain uses TRBV4-1 and TRBJ2-3; 10 nucleotides align to TRBD2. Trimming at V came to 3 bases and at J to 3 bases, leaving 15 bases not matched to a gene. This CDR3 is built from 19 residues. Germline V gives CDR1 MGHRA, CDR2 YSYEKL. This CDR3 is CASSHGGSGAGGGTDTQYF. DNA for the CDR3: TGCGCCAGCAGCCACGGAGGCTCTGGAGCGGGGGGGGGGACAGATACGCAGTATTTT.

This clonotype was found many times. The chain combines TRBV6-1 with TRBJ1-2; 8 bases match TRBD1. Germline CDR1 and CDR2: MNHNS and SASEGT. V shed 2 bases, J shed 7 bases, and the junction held 9 bases outside the gene matches. The CDR3 loop spans 15 amino acids. CDR3 DNA sequence: TGTGCCAGCAGTGAATCAGGGCAGGGGGCTGGTGGCTACACCTTC. This codes for CASSESGQGAGGYTF.

The chain uses TRBV4-1 and TRBJ1-5; no reliable D call. V was trimmed by 1 base and J by 4 bases, leaving 11 bases between them. Per germline, CDR1 MGHRA and CDR2 YSYEKL. The CDR3 covers 15 residues. The CDR3: CASSQGSGSNQPQHF. The CDR3, as DNA: TGCGCCAGCAGCCAAGGCAGTGGGAGTAATCAGCCCCAGCATTTT.

The table lists this clonotype with a few counts. The chain is built from TRBV5-1 and TRBJ1-1; D call uncertain. Germline CDR1 is SGHRS and CDR2 is YFSETQ. V lost 0 bases and J 7 bases, leaving 10 bases between the germline ends. The CDR3 is 13 amino acids. The CDR3 coding sequence is TGCGCCAGCAGCTTGGGGCAAGAGATTGAAGCTTTCTTT. Residues: CASSLGQEIEAFF.

In nucleotides, the CDR3 is TGTGCCAGCAGTTTTGATCGGGCAGGGGCAACAGATACGCAGTATTTT. The encoded protein is CASSFDRAGATDTQYF. This chain links TRBV12-3 or TRBV12-4 with TRBJ2-3; perhaps TRBD1 as D (6 bases). V shed 3 bases and J shed 3 bases, with 16 bases lying between them. The CDR3 sequence is 16 residues long.

This clonotype was picked up a small number of times. The CDR3 DNA sequence: TGTGCCAGCAGCGTAGTGGCTAGCGGGGCAGATACGCAGTATTTT. The encoded protein is CASSVVASGADTQYF. The chain joins TRBV9 to TRBJ2-3; 9 bases align to TRBD2. V shed 0 bases, J shed 4 bases, and the junction held 3 bases outside the gene matches. CDR1 SGDLS and CDR2 YYNGEE come from the germline V gene. The CDR3 is 15 residues long.

This clonotype was recorded only once. The CDR3 protein is CASSPGLAGGPFQETQYF. The DNA of the CDR3 is TGCGCCAGCAGCCCGGGACTAGCGGGGGGCCCTTTCCAAGAGACCCAGTACTTC. The rearrangement joins TRBV5-1 to TRBJ2-5; 15 bases are a match to TRBD2. This CDR3 is built from 18 residues. The junction had 8 bases not matched to a gene; V was cut back by 4 bases and J by 1 base. Germline CDR1 is SGHRS and CDR2 is YFSETQ.

The chain couples TRBV30 to TRBJ1-5; no clear D. The CDR3 covers 13 residues. Germline loops: CDR1 GTSNPN, CDR2 SVGIG (reference sequence). V was cut by 0 bases and J by 6 bases, with 9 bases left in between. The CDR3 DNA sequence: TGTGCCTGGAGTGTACAAGGAACTCAGCCCCAGCATTTT. This translates into CAWSVQGTQPQHF.

This clonotype turned up a few times. The chain has TRBV12-3 or TRBV12-4 and TRBJ2-3; unclear D gene. This CDR3 region has 13 residues. Deletions cut 7 bases from V and 3 bases from J, with 11 bases between. The CDR3 protein is CASTPAGTDTQYF. Written as DNA, the CDR3 is TGTGCCAGCACCCCGGCCGGGACAGATACGCAGTATTTT.

This clonotype occurred many times. CDR3 sequence reads: CASSPPGISQETQYF. The CDR3 region has the DNA TGTGCCAGCAGCCCCCCCGGGATATCGCAGGAGACCCAGTACTTC. V and J are TRBV7-9 and TRBJ2-5; D perhaps matches TRBD2 (5 bases). The germline V and J ends were trimmed by 5 bases and 5 bases, with 18 bases remaining between them. This CDR3 is built from 15 residues. Germline V gene data show CDR1 as SEHNR and CDR2 as FQNEAQ (reference sequence).

The V call is TRBV15, the J call TRBJ1-3; D not resolved. The CDR3 is 17 amino acids. Germline CDR1 and CDR2: LNHNV and YYDKDF (reference sequence). V was clipped by 0 bases and J by 3 bases, with 15 bases between them. CDR3 DNA: TGTGCCACCAGCAGAGATCAAGGTTCCTGGGATGGAAACACCATATATTTT. It is translated as CATSRDQGSWDGNTIYF.

The rearrangement joins TRBV4-2 to TRBJ1-5; D is unresolved. Germline CDR1 is LGHNA and CDR2 is YNFKEQ. This CDR3 spans 15 amino acids. The V gene lost 0 bases and the J gene lost 3 bases, with 9 bases spanning the gap. The CDR3 nucleotides read TGTGCCAGCAGCCAAGAGAGGCAGCTCAATCAGCCCCAGCATTTT. Its protein is CASSQERQLNQPQHF.

The chain links TRBV12-3 or TRBV12-4 to TRBJ2-2, with 9 bases matching TRBD2. The CDR3 length is 15 residues. The junction had 6 bases not matched to a gene; V was cut back by 3 bases and J by 7 bases. CDR3 protein: CASSFSRGGIGELFF. The CDR3 nucleotides read TGTGCCAGCAGTTTTTCGCGGGGGGGTATCGGGGAGCTGTTTTTT.

This chain links TRBV2 with TRBJ1-2, with unresolved D. V lost 0 bases, J lost 0 bases, and 5 bases lay in between. The CDR3 contains 14 residues. Germline V CDR1 and CDR2: SNHLY, FYNNEI. The CDR3, as DNA: TGTGCCAGCAGTGAAGCCCCAGCTAACTATGGCTACACCTTC. Its protein product is CASSEAPANYGYTF.

This chain connects TRBV7-3 to TRBJ2-2, with 10 bases identical to TRBD2. The length of the CDR3 is 17 residues. V dropped 5 bases and J dropped 5; count of bases not matched to a gene: 11. Germline CDR1 is SGHTA and CDR2 is FQGTGA. The CDR3 sequence is CASSLTGTSDLTGELFF. The CDR3 DNA reads as TGTGCCAGCAGCCTGACCGGGACTAGCGATTTAACCGGGGAGCTGTTTTTT. Full variable domain (outside the CDR3, taken from reference TRBV7-3 and TRBJ2-2): GAGVSQTPSNKVTEKGKYVELRCDPISGHTALYWYRQSLGQGPEFLIYFQGTGAADDSGLPNDRFFAVRPEGSVSTLKIQRTERGDSAVYLCASSLTGTSDLTGELFFGEGSRLTVL.

This clonotype showed up many times. The chain couples TRBV4-3 to TRBJ2-1, with D perhaps assigned TRBD1 or TRBD2 (5 bases each). This CDR3 spans 15 amino acids. Trimming cost V 4 bases and J 4 bases, with 14 bases left between them. The germline V gene encodes CDR1 LGHNA and CDR2 YSLEER. CDR3 residues: CASSPGQGAYNEQFF. DNA for the CDR3: TGCGCCAGCAGCCCAGGGCAGGGAGCTTACAATGAGCAGTTCTTC.

This clonotype showed up many times. The genes are TRBV7-2 and TRBJ1-6; D gene unclear. Germline V CDR1 and CDR2: SGHTA, FQGNSA. The CDR3 is made up of 14 amino acids. Trimming took off 2 bases at V and 10 bases at J, with 12 bases between the two ends. This chain's CDR3 is CASSLMGVSSPLHF. CDR3 bases: TGTGCCAGCAGCTTAATGGGAGTAAGCTCACCCCTCCACTTT.

This clonotype was observed a handful of times. The chain is built from TRBV5-1 and TRBJ2-2, with TRBD1 identical over 7 bases. The CDR3 length is 16 residues. With V trimmed by 4 bases and J by 4 bases, 10 bases remained unmatched. CDR1 is SGHRS and CDR2 is YFSETQ in the germline V gene. As DNA, the CDR3 is TGCGCCAGCAGCGGAACCGGGACAGTGAGCACCGGGGAGCTGTTTTTT. As protein: CASSGTGTVSTGELFF.

This clonotype has more than one count but fewer than ten. This chain connects TRBV6-2 or TRBV6-3 to TRBJ2-1; 11 nucleotides match TRBD2. V was pared by 6 bases and J by 9 bases, with 13 bases of the junction left unmatched. CDR1 MNHEY and CDR2 SVGEGT come from the germline V gene. The CDR3 has 16 amino acids. The CDR3 sequence is CASSPLGLAGGGEQFF. DNA for the CDR3: TGTGCCAGCAGCCCTCTCGGGCTAGCGGGGGGTGGTGAGCAGTTCTTC.

This clonotype was recorded a few times. V is TRBV6-2 or TRBV6-3 and J is TRBJ1-1; D gene unclear. Between the trimmed V and J ends, which lost 7 bases and 10 bases, there was a span of 22 bases. Looked up from germline, CDR1 is MNHEY and CDR2 is SVGEGT. The CDR3 length is 14 residues. The CDR3: CASTRPTLFRGAFF. As DNA, the CDR3 is TGTGCCAGCACGCGCCCGACCCTTTTCCGTGGAGCTTTCTTT.

The V and J genes are TRBV28 and TRBJ2-7, with D possibly being TRBD2 (5 bases). The V end was cut by 6 bases, the J end by 6 bases, with 15 bases between. CDR1 MDHEN and CDR2 SYDVKM come from the germline V gene. The CDR3 is 13 amino acids. The CDR3 sequence: CASRSGLWGEQYV. The CDR3 DNA reads as TGTGCCAGCAGGTCCGGACTCTGGGGCGAGCAGTACGTC.

This chain links TRBV20-1 with TRBJ2-1; 8 bases map to TRBD1. Germline-derived CDR1 and CDR2 are DFQATT and SNEGSKA (reference sequence). Losses at the gene ends were 4 bases for V and 7 bases for J; bases not matched to a gene: 12. This CDR3 is built from 15 residues. CDR3 sequence (DNA): TGCAGTGCTACGAGACAGGGGAGGTCCCCTAATGAGCAGTTCTTC. Protein: CSATRQGRSPNEQFF.

This clonotype was found many times. The genes are TRBV6-5 and TRBJ2-1, with D perhaps TRBD1 (5 bases). CDR1 and CDR2 from the germline V gene are MNHEY and SVGAGI. Trimming stripped 2 bases from V and 2 bases from J, with 7 bases between. The CDR3 spans 14 residues. The DNA for the CDR3 is TGTGCCAGCAGTTACAGGGGCGCCTACAATGAGCAGTTCTTC. It specifies CASSYRGAYNEQFF.